Listed below are T cell receptor beta chains from one sample, sequenced in a study of early T cells in non-severe SARS-CoV-2 infection. TCRdb reprocessed the 5' RACE reads with MiXCR, giving one entry per CDR3 protein. Counted here are over 30,000 distinct CDR3 sequences, roughly 7.9% occurring once; the ten biggest clones make up 9.5% to 15%. This specimen consisted of whole blood, obtained at baseline. These receptors were collected from an adult who was a healthcare worker with PCR-confirmed SARS-CoV-2 infection or an uninfected control (not recorded which). CDR3s include the opening cysteine and the closing phenylalanine or tryptophan. A D gene is named only where the DNA matches it firmly. Not all rows give a size; the values are once, few, many and, for expanded clones, a class.

>.|many|TRBJ1-5|TRBV12-3/TRBV12-4
TGTGCCAGCAGTTCTCAGGGGCCCCAGCATTTT
CASSSQGPQHF
>TRBD1|many|TRBJ2-3|TRBV5-1
TGCGCCAGCAGCAGTCGGGGACAGGGAGATACGCAGTATTTT
CASSSRGQGDTQYF
>.|few|TRBJ1-1|TRBV29-1
TGCAGCGTTGAAAAGGCAGGGCGGAGAGGAACTGAAGCTTTCTTT
CSVEKAGRRGTEAFF
>.|few|TRBJ2-2|TRBV20-1
TGCAGTGCCAACCAGGGAATGGGCACCGGGGAGCTGTTTTTT
CSANQGMGTGELFF
>.|few|TRBJ2-7|TRBV4-1
TGCGCCAGCAGCCAAGAAAGAGTTGGGGGCAAAGGAGGCGAGCAGTACTTC
CASSQERVGGKGGEQYF
>.|many|TRBJ2-5|TRBV6-1
TGTGCCAGCAGTGAATTTGACGGCAGGGGCCAAGAGACCCAGTACTTC
CASSEFDGRGQETQYF
>.|.|TRBJ2-2|TRBV5-6
TGTGCCAGCAGCCCGGTCGGCCACACCGGGGAGCTGTTTTTT
CASSPVGHTGELFF
>.|few|TRBJ2-5|TRBV6-1
TGTGCCAGCAACATCCCGGGACCCCCGAGGGAGGAGACCCAGTACTTC
CASNIPGPPREETQYF
>TRBD2|.|TRBJ2-3|TRBV25-1
TGTGCCAGCCTGACTAGCGGGGGGTTGACGCAGTATTTT
CASLTSGGLTQYF
>.|many|TRBJ2-2|TRBV12-3/TRBV12-4
TGTGCCAGCCGAGGGCGCCTCACCGGGGAGCTGTTTTTT
CASRGRLTGELFF
>.|many|TRBJ1-5|TRBV27
TGTGCCAGCAGTCTCCGGCTGGGATATCAGCCCCAGCATTTT
CASSLRLGYQPQHF
>.|many|TRBJ2-3|TRBV24-1
TGTGCCACCAGTGATCCGTTTCACCAGGGGCCAGATACGCAGTATTTT
CATSDPFHQGPDTQYF
>TRBD1|many|TRBJ2-7|TRBV20-1
TGCAGTGCTAGAGCAATTTCGGGACAGGGGGGCGACGAGCAGTACTTC
CSARAISGQGGDEQYF
>TRBD1|.|TRBJ2-4|TRBV5-5
TGTGCCAGCAGCTTGTCGGCTGGGCAGGGGGCTATGGGCATTCAGTACTTC
CASSLSAGQGAMGIQYF
>.|few|TRBJ2-2|TRBV6-4
TGTGCCAGCAGTGACAGGGCAGCCGGGGAGCTGTTTTTT
CASSDRAAGELFF
>TRBD2|.|TRBJ2-5|TRBV2
TGTGCCAGCAGTGAGGCCGGGACTAGCCCAGAGACCCAGTACTTC
CASSEAGTSPETQYF
>.|many|TRBJ2-5|TRBV5-1
TGCGCCAGCAGCAGTTCAGCTCAAGAGACCCAGTACTTC
CASSSSAQETQYF
>TRBD2|many|TRBJ2-3|TRBV6-5
TGTGCCAGCAGAATGGGACTAGCGGGTACAGATACGCAGTATTTT
CASRMGLAGTDTQYF
>.|many|TRBJ2-1|TRBV7-6
TGTGCCAGCAGCTCTCATTTAGGAGCCCTAAACAATGAGCAGTTCTTC
CASSSHLGALNNEQFF
>.|many|TRBJ2-4|TRBV30
TGTGCCTGGGGGACGGCAGCCAAAAACATTCAGTACTTC
CAWGTAAKNIQYF
>TRBD1|.|TRBJ2-3|TRBV7-6
TGTGCCAGCAGCCGAGGACAGGGGACAGATACGCAGTATTTT
CASSRGQGTDTQYF
>.|few|TRBJ1-2|TRBV5-6
TGTGCCAGCAGCTTGGTCCGCCGGGGCTATGGCTACACCTTC
CASSLVRRGYGYTF
>TRBD2|many|TRBJ2-2|TRBV7-6
TGTGCCAGCAGCCGAGTTAGTACTAGCGGAGCCGGGGAGCTGTTTTTT
CASSRVSTSGAGELFF
>.|.|TRBJ2-7|TRBV5-4
TGTGCCAGCAGCTTGCGGGGGCTCGACGAGCAGTACTTC
CASSLRGLDEQYF
>.|many|TRBJ1-1|TRBV5-4
TGTGCCAGCAGCTTGGATGTGACAATGAACACTGAAGCTTTCTTT
CASSLDVTMNTEAFF
>.|few|TRBJ1-6|TRBV5-6
TGTGCCAGCACCGACTTATATTCACCCCTCCACTTT
CASTDLYSPLHF
>.|medium-sized|TRBJ2-1|TRBV10-2
TGCGCCAGCAGCGAGGGGGATGAGCAGTTCTTC
CASSEGDEQFF
>.|few|TRBJ1-6|TRBV12-3/TRBV12-4
TGTGCCAGCACCATGGGGGGAAACGCACCCCTCCACTTT
CASTMGGNAPLHF
>TRBD2|many|TRBJ2-1|TRBV19
TGTGCCAGTAGCGGGGGAGGGGTATACAATGAGCAGTTCTTC
CASSGGGVYNEQFF
>TRBD1|.|TRBJ2-7|TRBV3-1
TGTGCCAGCAGCCAAGTGGGATTGGACAGGGCGTCTGGCGAGCAGTACTTC
CASSQVGLDRASGEQYF
>.|few|TRBJ2-7|TRBV7-8
TGTGCCAGCAGCTTATTTTCCCGTCCCAGTGCCTACGAGCAGTACTTC
CASSLFSRPSAYEQYF
>.|many|TRBJ2-7|TRBV7-8
TGTGCCAGCAGCCTAAGTGAGGGCGGCGAGCAGTACTTC
CASSLSEGGEQYF
>TRBD2|many|TRBJ2-5|TRBV5-4
TGTGCCAGCAGCTTTGCGGGGGGCCTTGAGACCCAGTACTTC
CASSFAGGLETQYF
>.|.|TRBJ2-1|TRBV5-6
TGTGCCAGCAGCTTGGGGACAGCCTCCTACAATGAGCAGTTCTTC
CASSLGTASYNEQFF
>TRBD2|.|TRBJ2-1|TRBV29-1
TGCAGCGGCACCAAAGCTAGCGGGGGGAATGAGCAGTTCTTC
CSGTKASGGNEQFF
>.|many|TRBJ1-5|TRBV15
TGTGCCACCAGCAGAGACCAGGGTTCGGTACAGCCCCAGCATTTT
CATSRDQGSVQPQHF
>.|many|TRBJ2-1|TRBV5-4
TGTGCCAGCAGCCACTTGGTAGGCCGCAATGAGCAGTTCTTC
CASSHLVGRNEQFF
>.|many|TRBJ1-1|TRBV28
TGTGCCAGCAGTCCCTCCAACTGGGGTGAAGCTTTCTTT
CASSPSNWGEAFF
>.|few|TRBJ1-1|TRBV29-1
TGCAGCGTGGGTGAGATCACTGAAGCTTTCTTT
CSVGEITEAFF
>.|many|TRBJ2-3|TRBV27
TGTGCCAGCAGTTTAAGGGCGGGGGCCACAGATACGCAGTATTTT
CASSLRAGATDTQYF
>TRBD1|.|TRBJ2-2|TRBV30
TGTGCCTGGAGCCAAAGGGGGCGAGCCACCGGGGAGCTGTTTTTT
CAWSQRGRATGELFF
>.|few|TRBJ1-1|TRBV3-1
TGTGCCAGCAGCCAAGAAGGGGGGATGAACACTGAAGCTTTCTTT
CASSQEGGMNTEAFF
>.|few|TRBJ1-1|TRBV5-1
TGCGCCAGCAGCTCCAACCTGAACACTGAAGCTTTCTTT
CASSSNLNTEAFF
>TRBD2|few|TRBJ2-3|TRBV20-1
TGCAGTGCTAGCCTAGCGGGGACAGATACGCAGTATTTT
CSASLAGTDTQYF
>.|few|TRBJ2-3|TRBV7-2
TGTGCCAGCAGCCTTACCCTAACAGGATTAGGAGATACGCAGTATTTT
CASSLTLTGLGDTQYF